The present T cell receptor (beta chain) was sequenced within a study of molecular identifiers for immune sequencing clone quantification. A single record per CDR3 protein comes from TCRdb applying MiXCR to the PCR reads. The top ten hold around 0.84% of the sample, which has 400,000 to 600,000 distinct CDR3 sequences, over 20% seen once. The germline V gene has CDR1 SEHNR and CDR2 FQNEAQ (reference sequence). The CDR3 loop spans 16 amino acids. Trimming removed 5 bases at V and 1 base at J, with 15 bases between. V gene TRBV7-9 combines with J gene TRBJ1-3; D ambiguous. This clonotype was sampled from a human donor in good health. Some libraries in this study had Jurkat cell RNA spiked in. The sample was naive CD8+ T cells from blood, with Jurkat cell RNA spiked in. Subset meaning: FACS-sorted CD8+CD4-CCR7+CD45RA+ naive T cells. CDR3 in amino acids: CASSRQREGSGNTIYF. In DNA form, the CDR3 reads TGTGCCAGCAGCCGCCAGCGGGAAGGGTCTGGAAACACCATATATTTT.